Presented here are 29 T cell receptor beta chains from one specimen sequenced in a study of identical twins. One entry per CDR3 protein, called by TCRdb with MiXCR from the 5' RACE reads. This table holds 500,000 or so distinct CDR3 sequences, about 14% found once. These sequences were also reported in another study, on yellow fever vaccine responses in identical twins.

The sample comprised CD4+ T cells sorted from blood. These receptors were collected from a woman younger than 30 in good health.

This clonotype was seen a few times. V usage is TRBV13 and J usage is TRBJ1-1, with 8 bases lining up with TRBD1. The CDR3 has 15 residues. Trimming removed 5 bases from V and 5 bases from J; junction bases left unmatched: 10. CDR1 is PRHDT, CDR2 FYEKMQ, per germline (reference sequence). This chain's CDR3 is CASSPGGRDRTEAFF. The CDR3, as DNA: TGTGCCAGCAGCCCCGGGGGGAGGGACAGGACTGAAGCTTTCTTT. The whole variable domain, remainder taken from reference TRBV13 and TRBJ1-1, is AAGVIQSPRHLIKEKRETATLKCYPIPRHDTVYWYQQGPGQDPQFLISFYEKMQSDKGSIPDRFSAQQFSDYHSELNMSSLELGDSALYFCASSPGGRDRTEAFFGQGTRLTVV.

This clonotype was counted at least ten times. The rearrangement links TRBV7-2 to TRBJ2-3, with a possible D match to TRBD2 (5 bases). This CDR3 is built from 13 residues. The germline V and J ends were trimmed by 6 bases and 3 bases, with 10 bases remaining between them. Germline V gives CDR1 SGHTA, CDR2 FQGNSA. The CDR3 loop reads CASRSLGTDTQYF. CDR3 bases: TGTGCCAGCAGGTCACTAGGGACAGATACGCAGTATTTT.

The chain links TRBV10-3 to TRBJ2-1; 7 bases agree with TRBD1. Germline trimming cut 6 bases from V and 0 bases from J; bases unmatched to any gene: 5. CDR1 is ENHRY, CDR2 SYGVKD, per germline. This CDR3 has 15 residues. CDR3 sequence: CAIRRDSFSYNEQFF. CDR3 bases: TGTGCCATCAGGAGGGACAGCTTCTCCTACAATGAGCAGTTCTTC.

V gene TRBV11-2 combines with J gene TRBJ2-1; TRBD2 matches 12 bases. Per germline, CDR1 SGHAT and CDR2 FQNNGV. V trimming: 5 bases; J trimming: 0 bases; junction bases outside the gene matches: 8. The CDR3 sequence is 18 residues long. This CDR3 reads CASSRTSGILGSYNEQFF. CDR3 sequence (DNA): TGTGCCAGCAGCCGGACTAGCGGGATTCTCGGCTCCTACAATGAGCAGTTCTTC.

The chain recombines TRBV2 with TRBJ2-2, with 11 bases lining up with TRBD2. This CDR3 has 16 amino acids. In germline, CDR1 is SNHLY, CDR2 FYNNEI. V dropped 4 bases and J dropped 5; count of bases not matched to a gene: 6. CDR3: CASSVLAGGVTGELFF. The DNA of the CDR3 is TGTGCCAGCAGTGTTCTAGCGGGGGGAGTTACCGGGGAGCTGTTTTTT.

CDR3 sequence (DNA): TGTGCCATCAGTGCCGAGGGACTTGGGGGAGATACGCAGTATTTT. Its protein is CAISAEGLGGDTQYF. This chain uses TRBV10-3 with TRBJ2-3; maybe TRBD2 (6 bases). The ends were cut back, 4 bases at V and 5 bases at J, with 16 bases in the middle. From germline, CDR1 is ENHRY and CDR2 SYGVKD. The CDR3 has 15 residues.

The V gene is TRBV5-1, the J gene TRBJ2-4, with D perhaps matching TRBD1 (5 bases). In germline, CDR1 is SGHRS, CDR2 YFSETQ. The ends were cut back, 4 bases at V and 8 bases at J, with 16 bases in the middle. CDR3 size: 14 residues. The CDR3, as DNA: TGCGCCAGCAGCCTAGGGGCACGGAGTGACATTCAGTACTTC. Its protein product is CASSLGARSDIQYF.

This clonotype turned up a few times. CDR3 region: CASSFVQGAYNEQFF. In nucleotides, the CDR3 is TGTGCCAGCAGCTTTGTACAGGGGGCCTACAATGAGCAGTTCTTC. The J gene is TRBJ2-1, the V gene TRBV5-8, with 8 bases matching TRBD1. This CDR3 is built from 15 residues. Per germline, CDR1 SGHTS and CDR2 YDEGEE. With V trimmed by 2 bases and J by 2 bases, 3 bases remained unmatched.

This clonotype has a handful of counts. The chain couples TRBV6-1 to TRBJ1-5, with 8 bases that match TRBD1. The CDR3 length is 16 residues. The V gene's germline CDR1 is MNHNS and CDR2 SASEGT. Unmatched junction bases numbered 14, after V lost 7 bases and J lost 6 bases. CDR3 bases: TGTGCCAGCACCTCCGCTCTCACAGGGGGTAGTCAGCCCCAGCATTTT. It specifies CASTSALTGGSQPQHF.

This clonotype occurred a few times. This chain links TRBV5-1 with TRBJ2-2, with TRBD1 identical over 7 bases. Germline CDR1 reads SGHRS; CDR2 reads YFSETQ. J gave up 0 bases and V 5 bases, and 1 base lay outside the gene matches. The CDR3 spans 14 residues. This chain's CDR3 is CASRDRSNTGELFF. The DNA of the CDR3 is TGCGCCAGCAGGGACAGGTCGAACACCGGGGAGCTGTTTTTT.

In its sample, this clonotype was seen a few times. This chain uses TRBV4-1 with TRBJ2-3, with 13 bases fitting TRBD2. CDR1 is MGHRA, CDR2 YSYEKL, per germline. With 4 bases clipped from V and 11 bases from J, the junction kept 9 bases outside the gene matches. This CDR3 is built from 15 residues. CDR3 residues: CASSRPTSGRVGQYF. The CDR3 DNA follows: TGCGCCAGCAGCCGACCCACTAGCGGGAGGGTGGGGCAGTATTTT.

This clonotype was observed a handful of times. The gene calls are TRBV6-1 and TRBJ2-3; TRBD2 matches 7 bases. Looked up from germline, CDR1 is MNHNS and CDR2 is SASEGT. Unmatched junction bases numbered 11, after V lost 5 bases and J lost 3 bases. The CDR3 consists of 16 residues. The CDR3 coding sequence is TGTGCCAGCAGTCTTTCCCGACTAGCATCGACAGATACGCAGTATTTT. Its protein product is CASSLSRLASTDTQYF.

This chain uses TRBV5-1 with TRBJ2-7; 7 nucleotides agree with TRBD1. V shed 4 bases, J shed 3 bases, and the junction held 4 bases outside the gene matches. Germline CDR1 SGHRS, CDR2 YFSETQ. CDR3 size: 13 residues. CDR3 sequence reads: CASSTGEIYEQYF. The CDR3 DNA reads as TGCGCCAGCAGCACAGGGGAGATCTACGAGCAGTACTTC.

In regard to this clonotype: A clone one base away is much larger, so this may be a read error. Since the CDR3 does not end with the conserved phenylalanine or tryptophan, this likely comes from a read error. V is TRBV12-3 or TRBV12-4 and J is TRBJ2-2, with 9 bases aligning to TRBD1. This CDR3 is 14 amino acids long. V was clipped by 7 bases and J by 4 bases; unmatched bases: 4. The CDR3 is CASTRTGATGELFL. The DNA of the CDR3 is TGTGCCAGCACCCGGACAGGGGCCACCGGGGAGCTGTTTCTT.

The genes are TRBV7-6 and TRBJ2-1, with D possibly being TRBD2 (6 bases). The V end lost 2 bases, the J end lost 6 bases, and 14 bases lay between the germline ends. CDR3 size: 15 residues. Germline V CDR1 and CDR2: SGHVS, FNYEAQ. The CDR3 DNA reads TGTGCCAGCAGCTTAAACATCGGAGGGTTCAATGAGCAGTTCTTC. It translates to CASSLNIGGFNEQFF.

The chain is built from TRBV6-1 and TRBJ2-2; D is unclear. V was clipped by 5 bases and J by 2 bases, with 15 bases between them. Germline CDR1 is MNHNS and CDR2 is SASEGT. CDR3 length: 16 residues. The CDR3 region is CASSPNLKGNTGELFF. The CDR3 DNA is TGTGCCAGCAGTCCGAACCTGAAGGGCAACACCGGGGAGCTGTTTTTT.

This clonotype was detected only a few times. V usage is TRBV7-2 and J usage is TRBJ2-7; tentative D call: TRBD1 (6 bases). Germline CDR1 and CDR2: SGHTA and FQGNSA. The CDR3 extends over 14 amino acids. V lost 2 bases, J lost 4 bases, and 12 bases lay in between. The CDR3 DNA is TGTGCCAGCAGCTTAATTCGGACAGAGTACGAGCAGTACTTC. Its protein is CASSLIRTEYEQYF.

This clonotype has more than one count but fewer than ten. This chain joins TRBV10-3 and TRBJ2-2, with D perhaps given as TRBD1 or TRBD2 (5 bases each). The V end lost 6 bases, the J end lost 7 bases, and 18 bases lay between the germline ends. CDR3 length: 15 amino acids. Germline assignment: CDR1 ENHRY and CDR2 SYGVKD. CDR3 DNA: TGTGCCATCAGCCAGGGTAAACGGGATGTCGGGGAGCTGTTTTTT. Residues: CAISQGKRDVGELFF.

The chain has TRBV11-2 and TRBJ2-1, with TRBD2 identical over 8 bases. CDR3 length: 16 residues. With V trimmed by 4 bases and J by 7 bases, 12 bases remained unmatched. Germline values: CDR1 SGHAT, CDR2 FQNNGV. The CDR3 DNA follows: TGTGCCAGCAGCTCATCCATCCGGGGGGGAACGAATGAGCAGTTCTTC. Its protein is CASSSSIRGGTNEQFF. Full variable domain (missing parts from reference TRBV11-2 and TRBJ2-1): EAGVAQSPRYKIIEKRQSVAFWCNPISGHATLYWYQQILGQGPKLLIQFQNNGVVDDSQLPKDRFSAERLKGVDSTLKIQPAKLEDSAVYLCASSSSIRGGTNEQFFGPGTRLTVL.

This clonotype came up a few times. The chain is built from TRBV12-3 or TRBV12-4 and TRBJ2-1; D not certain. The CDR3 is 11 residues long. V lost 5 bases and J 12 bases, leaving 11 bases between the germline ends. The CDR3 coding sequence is TGTGCCAGCAGTATACGCGAAGGGCAGTTCTTC. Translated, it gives CASSIREGQFF.

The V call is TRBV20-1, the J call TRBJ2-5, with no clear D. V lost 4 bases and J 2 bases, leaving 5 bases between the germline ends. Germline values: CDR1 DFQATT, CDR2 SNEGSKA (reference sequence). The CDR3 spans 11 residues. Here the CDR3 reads CSAKQQETQYF. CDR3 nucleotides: TGCAGTGCTAAGCAGCAAGAGACCCAGTACTTC.

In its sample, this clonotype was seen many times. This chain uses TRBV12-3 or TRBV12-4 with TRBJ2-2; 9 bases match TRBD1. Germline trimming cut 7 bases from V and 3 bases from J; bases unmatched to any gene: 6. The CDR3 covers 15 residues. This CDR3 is CASTGDRGYTGELFF. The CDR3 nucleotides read TGTGCCAGCACCGGCGACAGGGGGTACACCGGGGAGCTGTTTTTT.

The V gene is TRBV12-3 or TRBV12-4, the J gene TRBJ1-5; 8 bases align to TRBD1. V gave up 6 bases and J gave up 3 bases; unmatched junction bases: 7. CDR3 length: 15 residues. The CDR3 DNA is TGTGCCAGCAGACTCGGACAGGGCGACAATCAGCCCCAGCATTTT. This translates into CASRLGQGDNQPQHF.

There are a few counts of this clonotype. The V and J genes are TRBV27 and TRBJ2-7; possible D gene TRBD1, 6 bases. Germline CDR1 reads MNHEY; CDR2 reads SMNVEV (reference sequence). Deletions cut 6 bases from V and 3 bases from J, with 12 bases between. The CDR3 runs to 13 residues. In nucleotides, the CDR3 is TGTGCCAGCAGGAGTCAGGGGAGCTACGAGCAGTACTTC. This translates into CASRSQGSYEQYF.

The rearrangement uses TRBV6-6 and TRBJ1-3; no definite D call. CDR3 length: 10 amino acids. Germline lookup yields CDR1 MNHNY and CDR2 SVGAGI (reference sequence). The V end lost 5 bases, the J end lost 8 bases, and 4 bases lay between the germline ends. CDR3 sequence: CASSRDTIYF. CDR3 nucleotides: TGTGCCAGCAGTCGAGACACCATATATTTT.

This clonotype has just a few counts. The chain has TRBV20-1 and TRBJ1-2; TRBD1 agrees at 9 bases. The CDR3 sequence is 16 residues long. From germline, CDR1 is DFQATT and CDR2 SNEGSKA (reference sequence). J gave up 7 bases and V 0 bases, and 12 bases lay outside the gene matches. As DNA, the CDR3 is TGCAGTGCTAGAGACATAACTCTGACAGGGGGTGGTGGCTACACCTTC. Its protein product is CSARDITLTGGGGYTF.

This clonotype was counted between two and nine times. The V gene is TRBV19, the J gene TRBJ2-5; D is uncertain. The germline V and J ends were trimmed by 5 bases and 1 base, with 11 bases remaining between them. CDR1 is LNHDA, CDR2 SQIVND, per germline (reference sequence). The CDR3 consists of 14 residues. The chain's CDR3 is CASSPRNSQETQYF. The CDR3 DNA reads TGTGCCAGTAGTCCGAGGAACTCCCAAGAGACCCAGTACTTC.

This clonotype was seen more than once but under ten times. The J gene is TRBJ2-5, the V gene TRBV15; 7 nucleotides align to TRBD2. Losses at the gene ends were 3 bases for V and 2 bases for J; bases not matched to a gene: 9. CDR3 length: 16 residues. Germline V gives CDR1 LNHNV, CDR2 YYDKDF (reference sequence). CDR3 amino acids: CATSSYGGNPQETQYF. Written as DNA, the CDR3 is TGTGCCACCAGCAGTTACGGGGGGAATCCTCAAGAGACCCAGTACTTC.

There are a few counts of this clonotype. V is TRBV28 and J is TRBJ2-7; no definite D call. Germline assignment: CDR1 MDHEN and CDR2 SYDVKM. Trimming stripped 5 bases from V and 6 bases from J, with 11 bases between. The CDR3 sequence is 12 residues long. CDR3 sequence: CASSLTVGEQYF. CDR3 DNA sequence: TGTGCCAGCAGTCTGACTGTAGGCGAGCAGTACTTC.